This T cell receptor (beta chain) was sequenced in a study of blood T cell repertoires in COVID-19. In the study overall: Sample material is recorded as cDNA or gDNA derived from T cells, B-cell-depleted T cells, or PBMCs.

Recovery among Cohort 3 donors was established by two negative PCRs, clearance, or symptom resolution. Original processing methods: Amplification from reference gene primers served as the basis for estimated nucleated cell counts. Sequenced by immunoSEQ multiplex PCR; TCRdb stores in-frame clones only, minus some. V, J and clone size derive from that table, while D and trimming were established from the DNA sequence. In the table there are about 320,000 clones, under 90% of which are singletons. Germline values: CDR1 MDHEN, CDR2 SYDVKM. The length of the CDR3 is 16 residues. V was clipped by 2 bases and J by 4 bases, with 17 bases between them.

Sequences were obtained from PBMCs or T cells enriched from blood (not recorded which). The clonotype was recovered from a man in his fifties or sixties who had recovered from COVID-19. V usage is TRBV28 and J usage is TRBJ2-5; unclear D gene. The CDR3 reads CASSLDVGRGVETQYF. CDR3 DNA sequence: TGTGCCAGCAGTTTAGACGTCGGCAGAGGAGTAGAGACCCAGTACTTC.